This record concerns one T cell receptor beta chain sequence. TCRdb itself ran the RACE reads through MiXCR, one entry per CDR3 protein. The sample lists roughly 380,000 distinct CDR3 sequences, roughly 4.8% occurring once. The sample belongs to a study of human T cells and chemical hapten exposure. Time point reported: patch test 1, 2 weeks after DPC sensitization. The treatment: therapeutic diphenylcyclopropenone sensitization with weekly scalp DPC. The sample here was whole blood, taken in connection with sensitization to the hapten diphenylcyclopropenone (DPC). This clonotype was obtained from a woman in her forties or fifties with alopecia areata. Some clones in this sample may be carry-over from other donors' samples.

This chain's CDR3 is CASSPILAGSYNEQFF. DNA for the CDR3: TGCGCCAGCAGCCCCATACTAGCGGGGTCGTACAATGAGCAGTTCTTC. The chain uses TRBV4-1 and TRBJ2-1; 10 nucleotides match TRBD2. Germline V gene lookup returns CDR1 MGHRA and CDR2 YSYEKL. With V trimmed by 4 bases and J by 4 bases, 7 bases remained unmatched. The CDR3 consists of 16 residues.